The rows below give T cell receptor beta chains drawn from one sample of a study of chemoradiotherapy in HPV16-positive cancers. TCRdb's table, derived via immunoSEQ multiplex PCR, lists solely in-frame clones and lacks some. The sample holds tens of thousands of clones, about nine tenths seen once. Here the sequenced sample was blood, taken from a patient who underwent chemoradiotherapy. Every receptor here comes from a human donor with HPV-associated anogenital cancer. CDR3s leave out the opening cysteine and the closing phenylalanine or tryptophan. Clone size, where shown, is once, few, many, or a class for clones that have expanded.

v_call: TRBV6-1; clone_size: .; cdr3_aa: ASNEGLVNEQF
v_call: TRBV2; clone_size: .; cdr3_aa: ASTGQQVGLAGAISYNEQF
v_call: TRBV11-2; clone_size: .; cdr3_aa: ASSLGGERTDTQY
v_call: TRBV5-4; clone_size: .; cdr3_aa: ASSLEWKQEIQY
v_call: TRBV19; clone_size: .; cdr3_aa: ASSIGTGTDGYT
v_call: TRBV28; clone_size: .; cdr3_aa: ASSFPSGTGLLATNEKLF
v_call: TRBV28; clone_size: .; cdr3_aa: ASSLFDPGVYYNEQF
v_call: TRBV7-9; clone_size: once; cdr3_aa: ASSGRERFSEQY
v_call: TRBV9; clone_size: few; cdr3_aa: ASSVSSGGETQY
v_call: TRBV19; clone_size: few; cdr3_aa: ASSGTGRTEAF
v_call: TRBV5-1; clone_size: .; cdr3_aa: ASSLVIGRPNTGELF
v_call: TRBV7-9; clone_size: .; cdr3_aa: ASSSDGQGGNYGYT
v_call: TRBV7-9; clone_size: .; cdr3_aa: ASSLGQGDYNEQF
v_call: TRBV10-2; clone_size: .; cdr3_aa: ASSEWTPAADTQY
v_call: TRBV19; clone_size: .; cdr3_aa: ASSMEITQPQH